These 15 T cell receptor beta chains share one sample of origin, sequenced in a study of technical replicates of blood from several donors. The repertoire was sequenced with immunoSEQ multiplex PCR; TCRdb's copy has only in-frame clones and lacks some. The sample has around 70,000 clones; 85% to 95% are singletons. The sample comprised T cells isolated from PBMCs. Receptor source: a human donor in good health.

The CDR3 reads CASSIFAGIEQYF. In DNA, the CDR3 is TGTGCCAGCAGTATCTTCGCAGGGATCGAGCAGTACTTC. J is TRBJ2-7 and V is TRBV27, with a tentative D call TRBD1 (5 bases). V shed 5 bases and J shed 6 bases, with 14 bases lying between them. CDR1 and CDR2 from the germline V gene are MNHEY and SMNVEV (reference sequence). This CDR3 comprises 13 residues.

This sequence joins TRBV9 and TRBJ2-3, with D hard to call. The CDR3 loop spans 15 amino acids. Germline V gene data show CDR1 as SGDLS and CDR2 as YYNGEE. V shed 0 bases and J shed 2 bases, with 10 bases lying between them. The CDR3 protein is CASSVGRSVTDTQYF. In nucleotides, the CDR3 is TGTGCCAGCAGCGTAGGGCGGTCTGTCACAGATACGCAGTATTTT.

The V gene is TRBV19, the J gene TRBJ1-5; no clear D gene. V was trimmed by 3 bases and J by 4 bases, leaving 25 bases between them. CDR1 and CDR2 from the germline V gene are LNHDA and SQIVND (reference sequence). CDR3 length: 19 residues. This CDR3 is CASSILDPKTVLVNQPQHF. CDR3 nucleotide sequence: TGTGCCAGTAGTATCTTAGACCCCAAGACTGTCTTGGTTAATCAGCCCCAGCATTTT.

V is TRBV18 and J is TRBJ1-1; D gene ambiguous. The CDR3 is 13 residues long. V lost 5 bases, J lost 0 bases, and 7 bases lay in between. In germline, CDR1 is KGHSH, CDR2 LQKENI. The CDR3 DNA reads TGTGCCAGCTCAGTCACGGTGAACACTGAAGCTTTCTTT. Its protein is CASSVTVNTEAFF.

V and J are TRBV2 and TRBJ1-5, with D possibly matching TRBD1 (5 bases). CDR1 and CDR2 from the germline V gene are SNHLY and FYNNEI. This CDR3 is 14 amino acids long. V lost 1 base, J lost 4 bases, and 8 bases lay in between. The CDR3 protein is CASSEGQLNQPQHF. CDR3 DNA sequence: TGTGCCAGCAGTGAAGGACAGCTGAATCAGCCCCAGCATTTT. Using reference TRBV2 and TRBJ1-5 for the parts outside the CDR3, the full variable domain is EPEVTQTPSHQVTQMGQEVILRCVPISNHLYFYWYRQILGQKVEFLVSFYNNEISEKSEIFDDQFSVERPDGSNFTLKIRSTKLEDSAMYFCASSEGQLNQPQHFGDGTRLSIL.

The chain uses TRBV7-6 and TRBJ1-4, with D tentatively TRBD1 (6 bases). Per the germline V gene, CDR1 is SGHVS and CDR2 is FNYEAQ. With 5 bases removed from V and 3 bases from J, the gap between germline ends came to 13 bases. This CDR3 comprises 15 residues. CDR3 nucleotides: TGTGCCAGCAGCCCGGGCAGGGGATCTAATGAAAAACTGTTTTTT. This translates into CASSPGRGSNEKLFF.

This clone was observed a single time. The rearrangement links TRBV28 to TRBJ1-2; 10 bases agree with TRBD1. With 5 bases clipped from V and 4 bases from J, the junction kept 7 bases outside the gene matches. CDR3 size: 15 residues. The germline V gene encodes CDR1 MDHEN and CDR2 SYDVKM. The CDR3 DNA is TGTGCCAGCAGTCTAAGGACAGGGGGAGGCTATGGCTACACCTTC. Protein: CASSLRTGGGYGYTF.

J is TRBJ2-6 and V is TRBV27; maybe TRBD1 (5 bases). Germline CDR1 and CDR2: MNHEY and SMNVEV (reference sequence). This CDR3 is built from 17 residues. V was shortened by 3 bases and J by 0 bases, with 12 bases between the two germline ends. CDR3 sequence: CASSFRQLSSGANVLTF. CDR3 coding DNA: TGTGCCAGCAGTTTTCGACAGCTTAGCTCTGGGGCCAACGTCCTGACTTTC.

The chain has TRBV6-5 and TRBJ2-7, with TRBD2 matching over 7 bases. This CDR3 has 13 amino acids. Germline loops: CDR1 MNHEY, CDR2 SVGAGI. V lost 10 bases, J lost 4 bases, and 10 bases stayed unmatched. The CDR3 is CAIGYSGSYEQYF. As DNA, the CDR3 is TGTGCCATCGGATATAGCGGGTCTTACGAGCAGTACTTC.

The chain uses TRBV2 and TRBJ2-1; 8 bases agree with TRBD1. Germline values: CDR1 SNHLY, CDR2 FYNNEI. CDR3 size: 14 residues. Trimming cost V 10 bases and J 3 bases; bases outside gene matches: 8. Written as DNA, the CDR3 is TGTGCCACCAGAGGGACAGGCTACTACAATGAGCAGTTCTTC. Translating gives CATRGTGYYNEQFF.

The table lists this clone with a count of one. V gene TRBV4-1 combines with J gene TRBJ2-2; possible D gene TRBD2, 5 bases. The CDR3 has 14 amino acids. CDR1 and CDR2 (germline): MGHRA, YSYEKL. The V end was cut by 5 bases, the J end by 3 bases, with 10 bases between. The CDR3 loop reads CASSNRADTGELFF. The CDR3 coding sequence is TGCGCCAGCAGCAACCGAGCGGACACCGGGGAGCTGTTTTTT.

The J gene is TRBJ2-7, the V gene TRBV6-1; TRBD2 might be the D (5 bases). CDR1 is MNHNS and CDR2 is SASEGT in the germline V gene. This CDR3 region has 12 residues. V lost 3 bases and J 9 bases, leaving 12 bases between the germline ends. CDR3 DNA: TGTGCCAGCAGTGACGAGGGAGTGGTGCAGTACTTC. It is translated as CASSDEGVVQYF.

The CDR3 spells CASTQGSNEKLFF. The DNA of the CDR3 is TGTGCCAGCACGCAGGGGTCTAATGAAAAACTGTTTTTT. This sequence joins TRBV28 and TRBJ1-4, with D tentatively TRBD1 (6 bases). CDR1 is MDHEN and CDR2 is SYDVKM in the germline V gene. Trimming took off 7 bases at V and 3 bases at J, with 9 bases between the two ends. The CDR3 totals 13 residues.

The chain carries TRBV15 and TRBJ2-7; D is possibly TRBD1 (6 bases). The V and J ends lost 0 bases and 3 bases respectively, with 9 bases between them. This CDR3 has 14 amino acids. Germline V lookup: CDR1 LNHNV, CDR2 YYDKDF (reference sequence). The CDR3 sequence is CATSRDLQGYEQYF. The CDR3 region has the DNA TGTGCCACCAGCAGAGATTTACAGGGCTACGAGCAGTACTTC.

This sequence joins TRBV6-5 and TRBJ2-7; TRBD2 matches at 15 bases. Trimming at V came to 6 bases and at J to 4 bases, leaving 4 bases not matched to a gene. Germline loops: CDR1 MNHEY, CDR2 SVGAGI. The CDR3 spans 15 residues. CDR3 sequence reads: CASSRTSGGGYEQYF. The CDR3 region has the DNA TGTGCCAGCAGCCGGACTAGCGGGGGGGGATACGAGCAGTACTTC.